This T cell receptor beta chain was obtained from a study of T-cell reconstitution after alpha-beta-depleted transplantation in children (dated by TCRdb to the mid-2010s). Regarding the study in general: Using TCR repertoire profiling, the study quantitatively followed how T-cell immune reconstitution unfolded in children after TCRalphabeta/CD19-depleted allogeneic hematopoietic cell transplantation. The research as a whole found: About two months after transplant, the apparently early recovery of alphabetaT-cell counts reportedly depended on just several hundred clones that had expanded rapidly and came from non-depleted graft cells. Over subsequent months, a decline in hyperexpanded clone frequencies was noted, and after one year, T-cell counts and TCRbeta diversity were mostly ascribed to newly produced T cells. In some patients, high TCRbeta diversity at day 60 was attributed to recipient T cells and intrathymic progenitors that had survived conditioning.

The junction shows trimming of 4 bases on V and 4 bases on J, plus 18 bases between the germline ends. The CDR3 numbers 16 residues from cysteine through phenylalanine. The sequence is cut down to CDR3 DNA, 48 bases in frame from base 1. CDR1 SGHRS and CDR2 YFSETQ were looked up in the germline V gene. The treatment or condition label corresponds to: allogeneic hematopoietic cell transplantation with graft depleted of TCRalphabeta T cells and CD19 B cells. TCRalphabeta/CD19-depleted allogeneic hematopoietic cell grafts were given to the transplant recipients, all of whom were children. About this clonotype itself: Its antigen target is currently unknown. Base-call qualities are not available, and no considerably larger clone is one nucleotide away.

Library creation used PCR. The reads were generated on an Illumina HiSeq 2500. To normalize quantification of the TCRbeta repertoire, the TCR libraries were built with molecular barcoding that relied on unique molecular identifiers. TCRdb reprocessing: public reads trimmed at Q25 with fastp, clones called with MiXCR, in-frame beta chains kept. Records with the same CDR3 protein are collapsed into one entry carrying the most frequent genes and DNA. Across this sample there are approximately 190,000 distinct CDR3 sequences, with under 8.5% seen only once. The ten largest clones capture 35% of the sample.

Sequenced here: PBMCs, mostly from graft donor cells, sampled 360 days after TCRalphabeta/CD19-depleted stem cell transplant. This receptor chain uses TRBV5-1 and TRBJ2-1, with a tentative D gene TRBD1 over 6 matching bases. This sequence was found in a male patient aged 2-10 years who had a stem cell transplant for acute myeloid leukemia, so the T cells may come from the graft donor. CDR3 region: CASSIKTGENYNEQFF. The nucleotides are TGCGCCAGCAGCATAAAGACAGGCGAAAATTACAATGAGCAGTTCTTC.